These 27 T cell receptor beta chains share one sample of origin, sequenced in a study of vaccination and CD4 T cells after COVID-19. The Oncomine TCR Beta short-read assay sequenced DNA from cultured CD4+ T cells. TCRdb reprocessed the PCR reads via MiXCR and lists one record per CDR3 protein. Here the sample spans fewer than 8,000 distinct CDR3 sequences, roughly 50% being singletons. These receptors' targets are unknown. Treatment here: roughly 10-day PBMC culture with coronavirus spike peptide pools or control peptides (ViraFEST assay). Harvesting of the unexposed donor's CD4+ T cells predated the COVID-19 pandemic (2011-2018). Sequenced: CD4+ T cells from blood, cultured in vitro. Receptor source: a human donor in good health.

This clonotype was counted only a few times. In DNA, the CDR3 is TGTGCCATCGGTCGCAGGAGGGATGGCTACACCTTC. It translates to CAIGRRRDGYTF. This chain uses TRBV14 with TRBJ1-2; D is unresolved. This CDR3 has 12 amino acids. V was cut by 10 bases and J by 6 bases, with 15 bases left in between. The germline V gene encodes CDR1 SGHDN and CDR2 FVKESK.

The chain couples TRBV7-2 to TRBJ2-7, with D possibly being TRBD1 (8 bases). V lost 5 bases and J 5 bases, leaving 25 bases between the germline ends. Germline values: CDR1 SGHTA, CDR2 FQGNSA. The CDR3 sequence is 17 residues long. The CDR3 sequence is CASSPARGGDRSHEQYF. In nucleotides, the CDR3 is TGTGCCAGCAGCCCGGCAAGGGGGGGGGACAGGTCCCACGAGCAGTACTTC. Variable domain in full (rest from reference TRBV7-2 and TRBJ2-7): GAGVSQSPSNKVTEKGKDVELRCDPISGHTALYWYRQSLGQGLEFLIYFQGNSAPDKSGLPSDRFSAERTGGSVSTLTIQRTQQEDSAVYLCASSPARGGDRSHEQYFGPGTRLTVT.

This chain uses TRBV4-2 with TRBJ2-2; 10 bases fit TRBD2. The CDR3 runs 16 residues. The V and J ends lost 2 bases and 7 bases, in that order; junction bases with no gene match: 7. Germline CDR1 is LGHNA and CDR2 is YNFKEQ. The DNA of the CDR3 is TGTGCCAGCAGCCAACCTAGCGGGAGTGGCGGCGGGGAGCTGTTTTTT. It specifies CASSQPSGSGGGELFF.

V gene TRBV30 combines with J gene TRBJ2-4; D is perhaps TRBD2 (6 bases). V lost 2 bases, J lost 2 bases, and 13 bases lay in between. CDR3 length: 15 amino acids. The V gene's germline CDR1 is GTSNPN and CDR2 SVGIG (reference sequence). CDR3 protein: CAWSRRGVPKNIQYF. CDR3 DNA: TGTGCCTGGAGTCGGCGCGGGGTTCCCAAAAACATTCAGTACTTC.

This clonotype is labeled as medium-sized (0.01 to 0.1%). The gene calls are TRBV7-9 and TRBJ2-7; no clear D gene. The CDR3 has 14 amino acids. Germline CDR1 and CDR2: SEHNR and FQNEAQ (reference sequence). Trimming pared 0 bases from V and 1 base from J, leaving 7 bases between. CDR3 sequence (DNA): TGTGCCAGCAGCTTAGCGGGGATTTCCTACGAGCAGTACTTC. This encodes CASSLAGISYEQYF.

The chain uses TRBV5-4 and TRBJ1-1; tentatively, D is TRBD1 (5 bases). The CDR3 is 13 residues long. The V gene's germline CDR1 is SGHNT and CDR2 YYREEE (reference sequence). The ends were cut back, 4 bases at V and 1 base at J, with 8 bases in the middle. This chain's CDR3 is CASSLTENTEAFF. In DNA, the CDR3 is TGTGCCAGCAGCCTGACAGAGAACACTGAAGCTTTCTTT. Full variable domain (rest looked up from reference TRBV5-4 and TRBJ1-1): ETGVTQSPTHLIKTRGQQVTLRCSSQSGHNTVSWYQQALGQGPQFIFQYYREEENGRGNFPPRFSGLQFPNYSSELNVNALELDDSALYLCASSLTENTEAFFGQGTRLTVV.

The chain couples TRBV6-2 or TRBV6-3 to TRBJ1-5; 10 bases fit TRBD1. Germline V gene lookup returns CDR1 MNHEY and CDR2 SVGEGT. The CDR3 covers 14 residues. V lost 6 bases to trimming and J lost 5 bases; unmatched junction nucleotides: 4. The CDR3 is CASRGTGAYQPQHF. CDR3 DNA sequence: TGTGCCAGCAGGGGGACAGGGGCCTATCAGCCCCAGCATTTT.

This clonotype has just a few counts. The chain joins TRBV2 to TRBJ1-1; the match to TRBD1 covers 11 bases. The V and J ends lost 6 bases and 4 bases, in that order; junction bases with no gene match: 4. The CDR3 spans 14 residues. The germline gives CDR1 SNHLY, CDR2 FYNNEI. This CDR3 reads CASRRGTGGTEAFF. Written as DNA, the CDR3 is TGTGCCAGCAGGCGCGGGACAGGGGGCACTGAAGCTTTCTTT.

V gene TRBV28 combines with J gene TRBJ1-5; 8 bases agree with TRBD1. Trimming at V came to 4 bases and at J to 10 bases, leaving 6 bases not matched to a gene. The length of the CDR3 is 13 residues. Germline CDR1 is MDHEN and CDR2 is SYDVKM. This CDR3 is CASSWTGLVPQHF. CDR3 DNA: TGTGCCAGCAGTTGGACAGGGCTTGTCCCCCAGCATTTT.

The chain is built from TRBV19 and TRBJ2-2; D not resolved. The V end was cut by 5 bases, the J end by 4 bases, with 8 bases between. Germline V gene sequence: CDR1 LNHDA, CDR2 SQIVND (reference sequence). CDR3 length equals 13 residues. This CDR3 is CASSYLRTGELFF. CDR3 DNA sequence: TGTGCCAGTAGTTATTTGCGCACCGGGGAGCTGTTTTTT.

For the CDR3, the DNA is TGTGCCAGCAGTTCCAGACGGGCTTTCTTT. It yields the protein CASSSRRAFF. The chain uses TRBV28 and TRBJ1-1, with D hard to call. CDR3 length: 10 residues. Looked up from germline, CDR1 is MDHEN and CDR2 is SYDVKM. V was pared by 4 bases and J by 11 bases, with 8 bases between.

In this sample, this clonotype turned up a few times. V gene TRBV7-8 combines with J gene TRBJ1-5; D call uncertain. CDR1 SGHVS and CDR2 FQNEAQ come from the germline V gene. The CDR3 spans 13 residues. Trimming stripped 3 bases from V and 9 bases from J, with 12 bases between. The CDR3 reads CASSLRQLGPQHF. In DNA form, the CDR3 reads TGTGCCAGCAGCTTGAGGCAGTTGGGGCCCCAGCATTTT.

The gene calls are TRBV7-8 and TRBJ1-2; D unresolved. CDR3 length: 14 residues. Per germline, CDR1 SGHVS and CDR2 FQNEAQ. V was trimmed by 5 bases and J by 7 bases, leaving 17 bases between them. CDR3 sequence reads: CASSPLVLAGGYTF. The CDR3 coding sequence is TGTGCCAGCAGCCCCCTCGTCCTTGCGGGTGGCTACACCTTC.

V is TRBV30 and J is TRBJ1-6; tentative D call: TRBD1 (6 bases). The CDR3 runs to 14 residues. The V and J ends lost 1 base and 8 bases respectively, with 12 bases between them. Germline CDR1 reads GTSNPN; CDR2 reads SVGIG (reference sequence). The CDR3 protein is CAWSAGHSDSPLHF. The CDR3 nucleotides are TGTGCCTGGAGTGCGGGACACTCGGATTCACCCCTCCACTTT.

The CDR3 is CAISDRIVSDVYNEQFF. CDR3 nucleotide sequence: TGTGCCATCAGTGACCGAATCGTATCGGACGTCTACAATGAGCAGTTCTTC. The chain uses TRBV10-3 and TRBJ2-1; D call uncertain. This CDR3 has 17 residues. The germline V and J ends were trimmed by 3 bases and 3 bases, with 18 bases remaining between them. Germline V gives CDR1 ENHRY, CDR2 SYGVKD.

The chain carries TRBV5-4 and TRBJ2-5, with 9 bases matching TRBD2. Germline V gene data show CDR1 as SGHNT and CDR2 as YYREEE (reference sequence). The CDR3 is 16 amino acids. Germline trimming cut 4 bases from V and 3 bases from J; bases unmatched to any gene: 10. In nucleotides, the CDR3 is TGTGCCAGCAGCAGGGGGACTAGCAGGGCGGAAGAGACCCAGTACTTC. It encodes CASSRGTSRAEETQYF.

In this sample, this clonotype turned up once. The chain employs TRBV5-1 and TRBJ2-2, with D perhaps being TRBD1 or TRBD2 (5 bases each). Trimming pared 4 bases from V and 3 bases from J, leaving 13 bases between. This CDR3 is built from 15 residues. CDR1 and CDR2 from the germline V gene are SGHRS and YFSETQ. CDR3 residues: CASSRDGLYTGELFF. The CDR3, as DNA: TGCGCCAGCAGCCGGGACGGGCTCTACACCGGGGAGCTGTTTTTT.

To note about this clonotype: At one end the junction does not follow the germline gene, possibly because of a read error. The chain employs TRBV7-6 and TRBJ2-5; D may be TRBD2 (6 bases). Germline V gene lookup returns CDR1 SGHVS and CDR2 FNYEAQ. This CDR3 is 12 amino acids long. The CDR3 here is CASRDFQETQYF. The DNA for the CDR3 is TGTGCCAGTCGGGACTTTCAAGAGACCCAATACTTC.

V and J are TRBV2 and TRBJ2-3; TRBD2 is a possible D gene (6 bases). V gave up 3 bases and J gave up 2 bases, with 12 bases separating them. This CDR3 spans 15 amino acids. Germline loops: CDR1 SNHLY, CDR2 FYNNEI. CDR3 amino acids: CASSDLAIFTDTQYF. CDR3 coding DNA: TGTGCCAGCAGTGATCTAGCGATTTTCACAGATACGCAGTATTTT.

This clonotype was detected only a few times. In DNA, the CDR3 is TGTGCCAGCAAGTTAGAGGGGAATCAGCCCCAGCATTTT. Translation gives CASKLEGNQPQHF. This rearrangement joins TRBV2 to TRBJ1-5; D might be TRBD1 (5 bases). V lost 7 bases to trimming and J lost 4 bases, with 11 bases between them. Germline CDR1 SNHLY, CDR2 FYNNEI. The CDR3 sequence is 13 residues long.

This chain connects TRBV20-1 to TRBJ1-6, with D possibly matching TRBD1 (5 bases). V was trimmed by 0 bases and J by 3 bases, leaving 12 bases between them. The CDR3 has 16 residues. The germline CDR1 and CDR2 sequences are DFQATT and SNEGSKA (reference sequence). CDR3 residues: CSARDQGKNYNSPLHF. CDR3 nucleotides: TGCAGTGCTAGAGATCAGGGCAAGAACTATAATTCACCCCTCCACTTT.

This chain connects TRBV6-5 to TRBJ2-3; D unresolved. The CDR3 extends over 14 amino acids. From germline, CDR1 is MNHEY and CDR2 SVGAGI. Trimming left V 2 bases short and J 2 bases short, with 8 bases between. CDR3 in DNA: TGTGCCAGCAGTTACGACACCCCCACAGATACGCAGTATTTT. Translated: CASSYDTPTDTQYF.

The rearrangement joins TRBV21-1 to TRBJ2-7. TRBV21-1 is given as a pseudogene. The CDR3 is 15 residues long. CDR3 in amino acids: CASSSHHGGSYEQYF. DNA for the CDR3: TGTGCCAGCAGCTCACACCATGGGGGCTCCTACGAGCAGTACTTC.

This clonotype was seen a handful of times. CDR3 nucleotides: TGTGCCAGCAGCCATAATGACTATGGCTACACCTTC. This codes for CASSHNDYGYTF. This chain links TRBV14 with TRBJ1-2, with D unclear. This CDR3 is 12 amino acids long. Trimming pared 3 bases from V and 3 bases from J, leaving 5 bases between. Germline V CDR1 and CDR2: SGHDN, FVKESK.

This clonotype has a handful of counts. The chain carries TRBV27 and TRBJ2-7, with D perhaps TRBD2 (5 bases). Trimming removed 3 bases at V and 6 bases at J, with 9 bases between. The CDR3 covers 12 residues. The germline V gene encodes CDR1 MNHEY and CDR2 SMNVEV (reference sequence). This chain's CDR3 is CASSFRGGEQYF. CDR3 coding DNA: TGTGCCAGCAGTTTCCGGGGTGGCGAGCAGTACTTC.

The rearrangement links TRBV5-1 to TRBJ1-1; unclear D gene. Germline-derived CDR1 and CDR2 are SGHRS and YFSETQ. Trimming stripped 6 bases from V and 2 bases from J, with 14 bases between. The CDR3 runs to 14 residues. The CDR3, as DNA: TGCGCCAGCACCCGGACGGCCGCCAACACTGAAGCTTTCTTT. This gives the protein CASTRTAANTEAFF.

The table lists this clonotype with a few counts. This chain joins TRBV11-2 and TRBJ1-2; D is ambiguous. The germline V gene encodes CDR1 SGHAT and CDR2 FQNNGV. V was clipped by 4 bases and J by 6 bases, with 9 bases between them. The CDR3 has 12 residues. The CDR3 nucleotides are TGTGCCAGCAGCTCCTACGTGGATGGCTACACCTTC. Translation gives CASSSYVDGYTF.